This entry is about one T cell receptor (beta chain). Its antigen is not known. The time point denotes: recipient sample about 28 days before transplant, after cytoreduction. The data are from a study of T cell clonotyping in hematopoietic cell transplantation. Findings and limits, study-wide: At the given depth, recipient repertoires were over 95% de novo clonotypes.

Assay: immunoSEQ multiplex PCR; the TCRdb copy retains only in-frame clones and omits some. The table has about 41,000 clones, 85% seen once; the top ten hold approximately 2.9%. The material sequenced was peripheral blood mononuclear cells, taken before stem cell transplant. The receptor comes from a man in his fifties or sixties with acute myeloid leukemia. Some clones in this sample may be carry-over from other donors' samples.

The DNA of the CDR3 is TGTGCCAGCAGCGTAGGGACAGCGAACACCGGGGAGCTGTTTTTT. Translated: CASSVGTANTGELFF. The rearrangement joins TRBV7-2 to TRBJ2-2, with TRBD1 identical over 7 bases. The CDR3 length is 15 residues. V trimming: 5 bases; J trimming: 0 bases; junction bases outside the gene matches: 3. The germline V gene has CDR1 SGHTA and CDR2 FQGNSA.